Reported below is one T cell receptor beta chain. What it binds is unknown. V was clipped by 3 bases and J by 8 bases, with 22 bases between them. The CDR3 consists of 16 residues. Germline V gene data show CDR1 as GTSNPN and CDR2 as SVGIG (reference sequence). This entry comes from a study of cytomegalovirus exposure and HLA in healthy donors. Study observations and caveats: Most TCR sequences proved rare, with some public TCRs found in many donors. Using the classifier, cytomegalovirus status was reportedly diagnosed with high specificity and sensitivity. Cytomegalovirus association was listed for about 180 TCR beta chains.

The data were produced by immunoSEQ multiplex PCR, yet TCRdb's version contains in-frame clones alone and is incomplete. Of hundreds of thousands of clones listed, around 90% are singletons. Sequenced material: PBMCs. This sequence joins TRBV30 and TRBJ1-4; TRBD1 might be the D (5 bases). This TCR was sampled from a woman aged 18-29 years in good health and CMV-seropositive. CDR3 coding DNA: TGTGCCTGGAGGGGGCTGGGTGGGAAAAGGGGCGAAAAACTGTTTTTT. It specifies CAWRGLGGKRGEKLFF. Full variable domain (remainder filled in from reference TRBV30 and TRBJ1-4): SQTIHQWPATLVQPVGSPLSLECTVEGTSNPNLYWYRQAAGRGLQLLFYSVGIGQISSEVPQNLSASRPQDRQFILSSKKLLLSDSGFYLCAWRGLGGKRGEKLFFGSGTQLSVL.